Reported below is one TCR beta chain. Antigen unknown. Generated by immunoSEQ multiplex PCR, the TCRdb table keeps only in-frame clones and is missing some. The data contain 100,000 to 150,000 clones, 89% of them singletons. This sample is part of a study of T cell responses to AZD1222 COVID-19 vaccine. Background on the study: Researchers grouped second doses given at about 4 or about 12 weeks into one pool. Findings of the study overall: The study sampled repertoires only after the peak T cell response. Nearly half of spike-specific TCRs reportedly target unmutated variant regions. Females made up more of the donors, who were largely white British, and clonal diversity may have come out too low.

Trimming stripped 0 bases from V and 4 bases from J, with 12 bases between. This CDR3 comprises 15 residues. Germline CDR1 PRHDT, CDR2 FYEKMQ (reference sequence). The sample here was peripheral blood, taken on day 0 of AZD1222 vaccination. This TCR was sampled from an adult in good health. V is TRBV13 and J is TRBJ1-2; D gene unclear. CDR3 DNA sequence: TGTGCCAGCAGCTTAGGGGCTGGACTCAGCTATGGCTACACCTTC. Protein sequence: CASSLGAGLSYGYTF.